This note documents a single T cell receptor (beta chain) sequence. Its antigen is unidentified. Data came from immunoSEQ multiplex PCR; TCRdb stores just in-frame clones and leaves some out. The table shows 130,000 to 150,000 clones, with approximately 90% occurring only once. The data derive from a study of cytomegalovirus exposure and HLA in healthy donors. The study's findings and limits: Specific recognition of CMV antigens was confirmed in vitro for three chains (all CMV-associated). It was reported that the classifier diagnosed cytomegalovirus status with high specificity and sensitivity in both the original and validation cohorts. According to a subsequent analysis, TCR clusters from the first cohort were inclined to appear together in the roughly 130 validation repertoires.

Germline loops: CDR1 SNHLY, CDR2 FYNNEI. Trimming shortened V by 2 bases and J by 4 bases, and 8 bases separated the two germline ends. The CDR3 contains 13 residues. The chain carries TRBV2 and TRBJ1-2; D possibly corresponds to TRBD1 (5 bases). The material sequenced was PBMCs. The source is a man between 18 and 35 years old in good health and CMV-seropositive. CDR3: CASSEQRGYGYTF. CDR3 coding DNA: TGTGCCAGCAGTGAACAAAGGGGCTATGGCTACACCTTC. Based on the CDR3 plus reference TRBV2 and TRBJ1-2, the full variable domain is EPEVTQTPSHQVTQMGQEVILRCVPISNHLYFYWYRQILGQKVEFLVSFYNNEISEKSEIFDDQFSVERPDGSNFTLKIRSTKLEDSAMYFCASSEQRGYGYTFGSGTRLTVV.